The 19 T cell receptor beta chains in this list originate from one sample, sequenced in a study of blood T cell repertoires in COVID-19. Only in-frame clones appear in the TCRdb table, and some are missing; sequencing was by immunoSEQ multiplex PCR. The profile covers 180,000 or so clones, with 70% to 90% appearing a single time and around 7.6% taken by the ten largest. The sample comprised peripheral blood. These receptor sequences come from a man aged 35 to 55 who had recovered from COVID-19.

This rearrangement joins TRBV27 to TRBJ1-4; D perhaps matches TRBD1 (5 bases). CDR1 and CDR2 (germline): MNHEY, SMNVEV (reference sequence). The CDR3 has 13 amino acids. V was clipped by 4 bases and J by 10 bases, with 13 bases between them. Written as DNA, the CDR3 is TGTGCCAGCAGTTATACTCGGGGGGGAAAACTGTTTTTT. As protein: CASSYTRGGKLFF.

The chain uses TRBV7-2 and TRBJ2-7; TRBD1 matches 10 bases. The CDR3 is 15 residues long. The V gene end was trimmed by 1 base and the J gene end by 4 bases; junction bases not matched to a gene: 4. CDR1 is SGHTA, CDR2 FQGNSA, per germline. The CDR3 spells CASSLVGQGMYEQYF. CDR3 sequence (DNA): TGTGCCAGCAGCTTAGTGGGACAGGGGATGTACGAGCAGTACTTC.

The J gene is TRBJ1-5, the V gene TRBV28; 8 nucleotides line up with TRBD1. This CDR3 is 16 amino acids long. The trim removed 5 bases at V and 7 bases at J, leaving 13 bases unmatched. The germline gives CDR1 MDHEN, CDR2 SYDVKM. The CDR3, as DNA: TGTGCCAGCAGTGGACGGACAGGGAGATTGGGACAGCCCCAGCATTTT. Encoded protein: CASSGRTGRLGQPQHF.

The CDR3 sequence is CASRSGTEGFNYGYTF. CDR3 in DNA: TGTGCCAGCAGGTCCGGGACAGAGGGCTTTAACTATGGCTACACCTTC. The chain joins TRBV28 to TRBJ1-2; 7 nucleotides agree with TRBD1. This CDR3 is 16 amino acids long. J lost 1 base, V lost 6 bases, and 11 bases had no gene match. Germline CDR1 MDHEN, CDR2 SYDVKM.

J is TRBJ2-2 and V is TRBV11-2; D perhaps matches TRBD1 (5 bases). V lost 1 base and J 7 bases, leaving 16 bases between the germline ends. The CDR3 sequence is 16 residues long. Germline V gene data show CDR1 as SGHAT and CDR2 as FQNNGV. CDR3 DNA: TGTGCCAGCAGCTTAGTCCTCCAGGGAATTGACGGGGAGCTGTTTTTT. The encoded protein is CASSLVLQGIDGELFF. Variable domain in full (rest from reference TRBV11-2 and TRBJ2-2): EAGVAQSPRYKIIEKRQSVAFWCNPISGHATLYWYQQILGQGPKLLIQFQNNGVVDDSQLPKDRFSAERLKGVDSTLKIQPAKLEDSAVYLCASSLVLQGIDGELFFGEGSRLTVL.

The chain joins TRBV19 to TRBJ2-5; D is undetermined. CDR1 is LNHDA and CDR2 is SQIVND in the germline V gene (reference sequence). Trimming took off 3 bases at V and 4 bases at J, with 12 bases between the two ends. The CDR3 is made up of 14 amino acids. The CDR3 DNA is TGTGCCAGTAGTATCAGGTCAGGTGTAGAGACCCAGTACTTC. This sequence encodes CASSIRSGVETQYF.

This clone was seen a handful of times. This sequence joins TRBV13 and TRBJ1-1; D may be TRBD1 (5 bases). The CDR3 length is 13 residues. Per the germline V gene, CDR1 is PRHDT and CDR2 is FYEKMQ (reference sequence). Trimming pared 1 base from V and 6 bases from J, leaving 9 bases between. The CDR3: CASSLERGAEAFF. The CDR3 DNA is TGTGCCAGCAGCTTAGAGCGGGGCGCTGAAGCTTTCTTT.

The CDR3 protein is CASSLGRRDIQYF. The DNA for the CDR3 is TGTGCCAGCAGCTTAGGGAGACGGGACATTCAGTACTTC. This chain connects TRBV11-2 to TRBJ2-4; D is unclear. The CDR3 is made up of 13 amino acids. Trimming removed 1 base from V and 8 bases from J, with 9 bases in between. Germline V CDR1 and CDR2: SGHAT, FQNNGV. Full variable domain (missing parts from reference TRBV11-2 and TRBJ2-4): EAGVAQSPRYKIIEKRQSVAFWCNPISGHATLYWYQQILGQGPKLLIQFQNNGVVDDSQLPKDRFSAERLKGVDSTLKIQPAKLEDSAVYLCASSLGRRDIQYFGAGTRLSVL.

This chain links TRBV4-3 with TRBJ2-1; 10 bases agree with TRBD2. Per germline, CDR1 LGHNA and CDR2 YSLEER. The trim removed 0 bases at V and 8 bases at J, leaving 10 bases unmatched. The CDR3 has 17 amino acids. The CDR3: CASSQDRGSGRGDEQFF. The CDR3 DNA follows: TGCGCCAGCAGCCAAGATCGTGGCAGCGGGAGGGGAGATGAGCAGTTCTTC.

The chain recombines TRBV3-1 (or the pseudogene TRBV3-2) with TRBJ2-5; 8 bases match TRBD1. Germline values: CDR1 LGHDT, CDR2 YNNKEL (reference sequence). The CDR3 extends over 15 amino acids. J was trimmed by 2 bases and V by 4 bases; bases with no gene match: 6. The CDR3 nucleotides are TGTGCCAGCAGCCGGGACAGGTTGATTCAAGAGACCCAGTACTTC. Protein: CASSRDRLIQETQYF.

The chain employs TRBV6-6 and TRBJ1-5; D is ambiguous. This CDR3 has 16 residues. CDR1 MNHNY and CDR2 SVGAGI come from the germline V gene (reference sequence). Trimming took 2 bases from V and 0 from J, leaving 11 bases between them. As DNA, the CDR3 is TGTGCCAGCAGTTACGGCCTTCCCCATAGCAATCAGCCCCAGCATTTT. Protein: CASSYGLPHSNQPQHF.

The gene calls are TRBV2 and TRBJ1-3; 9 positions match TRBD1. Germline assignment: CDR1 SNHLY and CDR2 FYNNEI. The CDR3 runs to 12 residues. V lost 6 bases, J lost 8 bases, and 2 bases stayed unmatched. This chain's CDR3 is CASRGQGYTIYF. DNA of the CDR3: TGTGCCAGCAGGGGACAGGGTTACACCATATATTTT.

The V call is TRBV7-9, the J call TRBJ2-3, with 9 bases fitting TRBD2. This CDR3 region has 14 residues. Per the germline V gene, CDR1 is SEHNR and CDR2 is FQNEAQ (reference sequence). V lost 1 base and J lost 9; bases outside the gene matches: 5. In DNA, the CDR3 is TGTGCCAGCAGCTTAGTTAGCGGGAGTCCCACGCAGTATTTT. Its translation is CASSLVSGSPTQYF.

CDR3 protein: CASKGVEVNTEAFF. The CDR3 DNA follows: TGTGCCAGTAAAGGGGTGGAAGTGAACACTGAAGCTTTCTTT. The chain has TRBV19 and TRBJ1-1; weak D call: TRBD1 (5 bases). The length of the CDR3 is 14 residues. V was trimmed by 7 bases and J by 0 bases, leaving 12 bases between them. Germline V CDR1 and CDR2: LNHDA, SQIVND (reference sequence).

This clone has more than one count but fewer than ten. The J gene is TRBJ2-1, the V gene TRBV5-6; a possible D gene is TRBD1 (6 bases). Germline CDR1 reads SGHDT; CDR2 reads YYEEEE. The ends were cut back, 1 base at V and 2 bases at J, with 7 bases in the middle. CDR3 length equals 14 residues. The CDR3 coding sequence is TGTGCCAGCAGCTTGACAGGGCCCTACAATGAGCAGTTCTTC. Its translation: CASSLTGPYNEQFF.

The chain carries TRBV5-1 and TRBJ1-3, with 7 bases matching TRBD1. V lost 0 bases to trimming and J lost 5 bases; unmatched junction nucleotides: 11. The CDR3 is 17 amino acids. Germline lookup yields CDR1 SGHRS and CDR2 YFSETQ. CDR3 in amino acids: CASSLGLGTGDRNTIYF. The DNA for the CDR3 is TGCGCCAGCAGCTTGGGTTTAGGTACAGGGGATCGAAACACCATATATTTT.

CDR3 DNA sequence: TGTGCCATCCAGCGGGGGCCCACCGGGGAGCTGTTTTTT. Translation gives CAIQRGPTGELFF. The V gene is TRBV28, the J gene TRBJ2-2, with 8 bases fitting TRBD2. V lost 10 bases to trimming and J lost 4 bases; unmatched junction nucleotides: 5. This CDR3 has 13 amino acids. Germline V gene lookup returns CDR1 MDHEN and CDR2 SYDVKM.

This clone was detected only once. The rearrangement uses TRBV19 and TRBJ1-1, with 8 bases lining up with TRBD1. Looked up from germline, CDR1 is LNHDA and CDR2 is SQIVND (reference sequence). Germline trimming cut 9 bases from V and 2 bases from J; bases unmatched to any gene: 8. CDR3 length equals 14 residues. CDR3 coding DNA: TGTGCCAGCGCCTTCAGGGGGCGAAACACTGAAGCTTTCTTT. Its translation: CASAFRGRNTEAFF.

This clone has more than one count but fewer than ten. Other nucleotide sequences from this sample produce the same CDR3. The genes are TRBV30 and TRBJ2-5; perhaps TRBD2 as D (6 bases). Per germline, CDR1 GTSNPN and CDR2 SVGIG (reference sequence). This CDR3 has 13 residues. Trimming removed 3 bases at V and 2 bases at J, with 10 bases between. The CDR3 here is CAWSGGLQETQYF. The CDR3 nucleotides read TGTGCCTGGAGCGGGGGTCTTCAAGAGACCCAGTACTTC.